The 25 T cell receptor beta chains reported below all come from one sample, sequenced in a study of long-term antiretroviral therapy in people with HIV (dated by TCRdb to 2022 to 2024). The immunoSEQ hsTCRB v3.0 assay was used at survey level resolution for TRB variable region sequencing. The immuneACCESS repertoire file appears here via TCRdb, limited to in-frame rearrangements. These files lack a portion of the clones; in checked studies, under half of the deficit traces to unresolved V genes, and the cause of the others is not known. The sample yields around 8,000 clones; approximately 84% were counted once. The top ten hold roughly 14% of the sample. Source: unsorted PBMCs, taken nearly 2.7 years before starting antiretroviral therapy. The source of these receptors is a man aged 35 to 55 with HIV.

The rearrangement joins TRBV11-2 to TRBJ1-6; no clear D gene. The CDR3 consists of 14 residues. Germline V gene sequence: CDR1 SGHAT, CDR2 FQNNGV. V lost 5 bases, J lost 6 bases, and 11 bases lay in between. The DNA of the CDR3 is TGTGCCAGCAGCCGGGATGTGGGTAATTCACCCCTCCACTTT. It is translated as CASSRDVGNSPLHF. Together with reference TRBV11-2 and TRBJ1-6, the CDR3 gives the full variable domain: EAGVAQSPRYKIIEKRQSVAFWCNPISGHATLYWYQQILGQGPKLLIQFQNNGVVDDSQLPKDRFSAERLKGVDSTLKIQPAKLEDSAVYLCASSRDVGNSPLHFGNGTRLTVT.

The gene calls are TRBV19 and TRBJ1-5; no definite D call. Trimming removed 4 bases at V and 3 bases at J, with 13 bases between. This CDR3 contains 15 residues. The germline V gene has CDR1 LNHDA and CDR2 SQIVND (reference sequence). As DNA, the CDR3 is TGTGCCAGTAGTACCGCTCGGACCGTCAATCAGCCCCAGCATTTT. Protein product: CASSTARTVNQPQHF.

This chain uses TRBV30 with TRBJ1-1, with D perhaps matching TRBD1 (5 bases). Deletions cut 0 bases from V and 2 bases from J, with 19 bases between. CDR3 length equals 17 residues. Germline V gene lookup returns CDR1 GTSNPN and CDR2 SVGIG (reference sequence). Here the CDR3 reads CAWSVIRAGGPNTEAFF. The CDR3 DNA is TGTGCCTGGAGTGTAATCCGAGCGGGGGGTCCCAACACTGAAGCTTTCTTT.

J is TRBJ2-3 and V is TRBV29-1; D remains ambiguous. CDR3 size: 10 residues. Germline V lookup: CDR1 SQVTM, CDR2 ANQGSEA. Trimming took off 4 bases at V and 6 bases at J, with 5 bases between the two ends. CDR3 nucleotides: TGCAGCGTTGCACATGATACGCAGTATTTT. It specifies CSVAHDTQYF.

V is TRBV5-1 and J is TRBJ2-1; TRBD1 matches at 8 bases. CDR1 and CDR2 from the germline V gene are SGHRS and YFSETQ. J lost 7 bases, V lost 5 bases, and 5 bases had no gene match. There are 13 residues in the CDR3. The CDR3 DNA sequence: TGCGCCAGCAGTCCGGACAGGGTGAATGAGCAGTTCTTC. This gives the protein CASSPDRVNEQFF.

The J gene is TRBJ1-1, the V gene TRBV6-5; D remains ambiguous. Trimming stripped 0 bases from V and 1 base from J, with 6 bases between. Germline CDR1 reads MNHEY; CDR2 reads SVGAGI. The CDR3 has 14 residues. The CDR3 nucleotides read TGTGCCAGCAGTTACTCAAAGGAGAACACTGAAGCTTTCTTT. This translates into CASSYSKENTEAFF.

This clone was found a few times. The chain recombines TRBV19 with TRBJ1-6; possibly TRBD1 for D (5 bases). V dropped 4 bases and J dropped 13 bases, with 14 bases sitting between them. The CDR3 loop spans 13 amino acids. CDR1 is LNHDA, CDR2 SQIVND, per germline (reference sequence). CDR3 region: CASSTGDPSPLHF. The CDR3 region has the DNA TGTGCCAGTAGTACCGGGGACCCTTCCCCCCTCCACTTT.

This clone was found once. The chain joins TRBV13 to TRBJ2-7; 9 bases align to TRBD1. The germline gives CDR1 PRHDT, CDR2 FYEKMQ (reference sequence). This CDR3 region has 15 residues. V dropped 5 bases and J dropped 1; count of bases not matched to a gene: 6. This chain's CDR3 is CASSPGTGRSYEQYF. The CDR3 DNA follows: TGTGCCAGCAGCCCCGGGACAGGGAGGTCCTACGAGCAGTACTTC. Filled out from reference TRBV13 and TRBJ2-7, the complete variable domain reads AAGVIQSPRHLIKEKRETATLKCYPIPRHDTVYWYQQGPGQDPQFLISFYEKMQSDKGSIPDRFSAQQFSDYHSELNMSSLELGDSALYFCASSPGTGRSYEQYFGPGTRLTVT.

The genes are TRBV6-6 and TRBJ1-2; no firm D call. V dropped 2 bases and J dropped 3 bases, with 7 bases sitting between them. The CDR3 totals 13 residues. Germline lookup yields CDR1 MNHNY and CDR2 SVGAGI (reference sequence). This CDR3 is CASSYGQYYGYTF. The DNA for the CDR3 is TGTGCCAGCAGTTACGGGCAGTACTATGGCTACACCTTC.

This rearrangement joins TRBV6-5 to TRBJ1-2, with TRBD1 matching 7 bases. The CDR3 totals 15 residues. Trimming took 6 bases from V and 2 from J; bases not matched to a gene: 9. Germline V gene lookup returns CDR1 MNHEY and CDR2 SVGAGI. The CDR3 spells CASRPPGGGNYGYTF. CDR3 DNA sequence: TGTGCCAGCAGGCCCCCAGGGGGTGGGAACTATGGCTACACCTTC.

This clone was detected only a few times. The rearrangement links TRBV5-6 to TRBJ2-7; tentative D call: TRBD1 (5 bases). The CDR3 totals 12 residues. The V end was cut by 4 bases, the J end by 6 bases, with 11 bases between. Germline CDR1 and CDR2: SGHDT and YYEEEE. The CDR3 nucleotides read TGTGCCAGCAGCAGGGGTGCCCTCGAGCAGTACTTC. Amino acid sequence: CASSRGALEQYF.

The chain joins TRBV9 to TRBJ1-6; 7 nucleotides match TRBD1. Germline trimming cut 0 bases from V and 10 bases from J; bases unmatched to any gene: 22. This CDR3 region has 20 residues. CDR1 and CDR2 (germline): SGDLS, YYNGEE. The CDR3 sequence is CASSVVRTGDIIGCQSPLHF. As DNA, the CDR3 is TGTGCCAGCAGCGTAGTTAGAACAGGGGATATCATCGGGTGCCAGTCACCCCTCCACTTT. The variable domain in full, with the rest retrieved from reference TRBV9 and TRBJ1-6, is DSGVTQTPKHLITATGQRVTLRCSPRSGDLSVYWYQQSLDQGLQFLIQYYNGEERAKGNILERFSAQQFPDLHSELNLSSLELGDSALYFCASSVVRTGDIIGCQSPLHFGNGTRLTVT.

This rearrangement joins TRBV11-2 to TRBJ2-1; 11 bases are shared with TRBD2. CDR3 length equals 17 residues. V shed 5 bases and J 9 bases; nucleotides not matched to a gene: 15. Germline V CDR1 and CDR2: SGHAT, FQNNGV. CDR3 coding DNA: TGTGCCAGCAGCCCTGGATCTAGCGGGGGGTATAGGGGTGAGCAGTTCTTC. This codes for CASSPGSSGGYRGEQFF.

The table lists this clone with a few counts. The gene calls are TRBV27 and TRBJ2-2; D gene unclear. Germline loops: CDR1 MNHEY, CDR2 SMNVEV (reference sequence). V was cut by 3 bases and J by 4 bases, with 3 bases left in between. The CDR3 sequence is 12 residues long. The CDR3 DNA is TGTGCCAGCAGTTTCTTCACCGGGGAGCTGTTTTTT. Translating it yields CASSFFTGELFF.

The chain has TRBV10-3 and TRBJ2-7, with unresolved D. The CDR3 has 13 residues. Between the trimmed V and J ends, which lost 7 bases and 0 bases, there was a span of 10 bases. CDR1 and CDR2 from the germline V gene are ENHRY and SYGVKD. The CDR3 region has the DNA TGTGCCATCAAAGGACGGAACTCCTACGAGCAGTACTTC. Translated: CAIKGRNSYEQYF.

This clone was counted a single time. The genes are TRBV2 and TRBJ2-1, with no clear D. From germline, CDR1 is SNHLY and CDR2 FYNNEI. CDR3 length equals 12 residues. V lost 3 bases and J lost 5, with 5 bases in between. The CDR3 DNA is TGTGCCAGCAGTGACTTGAACAATGAGCAGTTCTTC. Residues: CASSDLNNEQFF. The variable domain in full, completed from reference TRBV2 and TRBJ2-1, reads EPEVTQTPSHQVTQMGQEVILRCVPISNHLYFYWYRQILGQKVEFLVSFYNNEISEKSEIFDDQFSVERPDGSNFTLKIRSTKLEDSAMYFCASSDLNNEQFFGPGTRLTVL.

The chain carries TRBV5-1 and TRBJ2-6; 11 bases fit TRBD2. This CDR3 is built from 16 residues. Germline values: CDR1 SGHRS, CDR2 YFSETQ. Trimming removed 6 bases from V and 2 bases from J; junction bases left unmatched: 4. In DNA, the CDR3 is TGCGCCAGCAAAACTAGCGGGGGAGCTGGGGCCAACGTCCTGACTTTC. Translation: CASKTSGGAGANVLTF.

The chain employs TRBV11-2 and TRBJ2-7, with D unresolved. This CDR3 spans 13 amino acids. In germline, CDR1 is SGHAT, CDR2 FQNNGV. Trimming cost V 3 bases and J 2 bases, with 8 bases left between them. The CDR3 loop reads CASSFGPAYEQYF. CDR3 nucleotides: TGTGCCAGCAGCTTCGGGCCTGCCTACGAGCAGTACTTC. The variable domain in full, completed from reference TRBV11-2 and TRBJ2-7, reads EAGVAQSPRYKIIEKRQSVAFWCNPISGHATLYWYQQILGQGPKLLIQFQNNGVVDDSQLPKDRFSAERLKGVDSTLKIQPAKLEDSAVYLCASSFGPAYEQYFGPGTRLTVT.

The chain is built from TRBV2 and TRBJ2-1; possible D gene TRBD2, 6 bases. The CDR3 length is 15 residues. Looked up from germline, CDR1 is SNHLY and CDR2 is FYNNEI. The V end was cut by 3 bases, the J end by 0 bases, with 9 bases between. CDR3 DNA sequence: TGTGCCAGCAGTGAGCGGGGTAGCTCCTACAATGAGCAGTTCTTC. Amino acid sequence: CASSERGSSYNEQFF.

This chain links TRBV4-2 with TRBJ2-3; perhaps TRBD2 as D (6 bases). The CDR3 runs to 17 residues. In germline, CDR1 is LGHNA, CDR2 YNFKEQ. Trimming took 0 bases from V and 1 from J, leaving 14 bases between them. The CDR3 protein is CASSQELGGTGTDTQYF. CDR3 DNA sequence: TGTGCCAGCAGCCAAGAACTCGGCGGGACGGGCACAGATACGCAGTATTTT.

The genes are TRBV4-3 and TRBJ1-1; perhaps TRBD1 as D (5 bases). The CDR3 sequence is 15 residues long. Germline V gene sequence: CDR1 LGHNA, CDR2 YSLEER. V dropped 0 bases and J dropped 1 base, with 9 bases sitting between them. CDR3 nucleotide sequence: TGCGCCAGCAGCCAAGATTGGGGGAGGAACACTGAAGCTTTCTTT. Protein sequence: CASSQDWGRNTEAFF.

The CDR3 DNA sequence: TGTGCCAGCAGCTTGGCCGGGGGGGCCCCCGGAGGCGAGCAGTACTTC. Encoded protein: CASSLAGGAPGGEQYF. The rearrangement links TRBV5-4 to TRBJ2-7, with 8 bases matching TRBD2. This CDR3 has 16 amino acids. In germline, CDR1 is SGHNT, CDR2 YYREEE (reference sequence). After removal of 0 bases from V and 6 bases from J, the junction contained 11 bases not matched to a gene.

The chain uses TRBV28 and TRBJ1-1; a weak D match, TRBD1 (5 bases). Per germline, CDR1 MDHEN and CDR2 SYDVKM. This CDR3 comprises 13 residues. V was pared by 8 bases and J by 6 bases, with 16 bases between. CDR3 DNA sequence: TGTGCCAGCCATGGGGGGATCTACGCTGAAGCTTTCTTT. It is translated as CASHGGIYAEAFF.

CDR3 protein: CASSQDTGYFYGYTF. The CDR3 DNA sequence: TGTGCCAGCAGCCAAGACACAGGGTACTTCTATGGCTACACCTTC. This rearrangement joins TRBV14 to TRBJ1-2; possible D gene TRBD1, 6 bases. Germline V gene lookup returns CDR1 SGHDN and CDR2 FVKESK. Trimming pared 0 bases from V and 4 bases from J, leaving 12 bases between. The CDR3 runs 15 residues.

The chain's CDR3 is CASSSTSGASDTQYF. CDR3 nucleotide sequence: TGTGCCAGCAGTTCGACTAGCGGGGCTTCAGATACGCAGTATTTT. J is TRBJ2-3 and V is TRBV7-3; TRBD2 aligns across 11 bases. The V and J ends lost 6 bases and 4 bases, in that order; junction bases with no gene match: 6. The length of the CDR3 is 15 residues. Germline CDR1 reads SGHTA; CDR2 reads FQGTGA.